This T cell receptor (beta chain) was recorded in a study of shared clonotypes between healthy human individuals. Generated by immunoSEQ multiplex PCR, the TCRdb table keeps only in-frame clones and is missing some. The profile shows under 650,000 clones, 90% to 96% of them singletons. This CDR3 is 15 amino acids long. Regarding this clone: No antigen is known for it.

Splitting the CD4+ cells yielded a CD45RA+ naive subset and a CD45RA-negative memory subset. Study observations and caveats: What limited the represented genetic and exposure-history diversity was the small number of donors. Among non-shared clonotypes, generation probabilities were lower than among those shared by all four donors.

The chain has TRBV21-1 and TRBJ1-1; TRBD1, the D gene given by the table, was not confirmed from the DNA. TRBV21-1 is a pseudogene locus. What was sequenced was naive CD4+ T cells sorted from blood. Subset meaning: CD45RA+ positively selected. This receptor was taken from a woman in her twenties or thirties in good health. CDR3 coding DNA: TGTGCCAGCAGGACAGGGGGCAAGGGAAGAACTGAAGCTTTCTTT. It is translated as CASRTGGKGRTEAFF.